This T cell receptor (beta chain) was retrieved from a study of T cell responses to AZD1222 COVID-19 vaccine. Study details: Second-dose groups at about 4 or about 12 weeks were pooled.

About this clone: The antigen is not known.

Only in-frame clones appear in the TCRdb table, and some are missing; sequencing was by immunoSEQ multiplex PCR. Of some 110,000 clones in the sample, 82% were seen once. Study-level results: Nearly half of spike-specific TCRs reportedly target unmutated variant regions.

From germline, CDR1 is SGHTA and CDR2 FQGNSA. Trimming left V 6 bases short and J 0 bases short, with 12 bases between. The CDR3 sequence is 15 residues long. The origin of this receptor is an adult in good health. The sequences come from peripheral blood, collected on day 0 of AZD1222 vaccination. The chain couples TRBV7-2 to TRBJ1-3; no clear D gene. CDR3 protein: CASRTTGSSGNTIYF. CDR3 DNA: TGTGCCAGCAGGACCACTGGAAGCTCTGGAAACACCATATATTTT.